A selection of T cell receptor beta chains follows, all from one sample in a study of blood T cell repertoires in COVID-19. Clones were read by immunoSEQ multiplex PCR, and TCRdb kept only the in-frame ones, dropping some. The repertoire has approximately 70,000 clones, 80% to 85% of them found once; the top ten carry roughly 4.8%. The sample taken for sequencing was peripheral blood. The receptors were gathered from a woman in her sixties with acute or convalescent COVID-19. Both conserved end residues are part of each CDR3. D genes are given only for firm matches. Expanded clones get a size class; other rows say once, few or many, or leave the size out.

d_call clone_size j_call v_call cdr3_aa cdr3_nt
NA NA TRBJ1-5 TRBV28 CASSFSGLPNQPQHF TGTGCCAGCAGTTTCTCTGGACTGCCCAATCAGCCCCAGCATTTT
NA once TRBJ1-1 TRBV5-1 CASSLKGGSTEAFF TGCGCCAGCAGCCTGAAAGGAGGGAGCACTGAAGCTTTCTTT
NA NA TRBJ1-6 TRBV25-1 CASSAGMNSPLHF TGTGCCAGCAGTGCCGGGATGAATTCACCCCTCCACTTT
NA NA TRBJ1-2 TRBV10-2 CASSDSPNYGYTF TGCGCCAGCAGTGACTCCCCTAACTATGGCTACACCTTC
TRBD2 NA TRBJ2-2 TRBV5-1 CASSSGLAGGNTGELFF TGCGCCAGCAGTTCGGGACTAGCGGGGGGGAACACCGGGGAGCTGTTTTTT
NA NA TRBJ1-3 TRBV14 CASSQGHRNTIYF TGTGCCAGCAGCCAAGGACACCGAAACACCATATATTTT
NA NA TRBJ1-5 TRBV5-1 CASSLGTSEQPQHF TGCGCCAGCAGCTTGGGGACATCGGAGCAGCCCCAGCATTTT
NA few TRBJ1-6 TRBV7-2 CASSSIAGGALGHNSPLHF TGTGCCAGCAGCTCAATTGCTGGGGGGGCGCTGGGTCATAATTCACCCCTCCACTTT
NA NA TRBJ1-4 TRBV20-1 CSASKMKGGKLFF TGCAGTGCTAGTAAAATGAAAGGGGGAAAACTGTTTTTT
TRBD1 NA TRBJ1-1 TRBV29-1 CSVGTGGPNTEAFF TGCAGCGTCGGGACAGGGGGCCCCAACACTGAAGCTTTCTTT
NA NA TRBJ2-3 TRBV5-6 CASSLTSTDTQYF TGTGCCAGCAGCCTTACTAGCACAGATACGCAGTATTTT
NA once TRBJ1-5 TRBV30 CAWSVGGEGQPQHF TGTGCCTGGAGTGTGGGCGGGGAGGGCCAGCCCCAGCATTTT
TRBD1 NA TRBJ2-7 TRBV7-9 CASSSDRDRNEQYF TGTGCCAGCAGCTCAGACAGGGATCGTAACGAGCAGTACTTC
NA few TRBJ1-6 TRBV6-6 CASSYTAENSPLHF TGTGCCAGCAGTTACACCGCGGAGAATTCACCCCTCCACTTT
TRBD2 few TRBJ2-1 TRBV5-1 CASSPSGGYEQFF TGCGCCAGCAGCCCTAGCGGGGGCTATGAGCAGTTCTTC
NA once TRBJ2-3 TRBV24-1 CATSGSGTDTQYF TGTGCCACCAGTGGGTCCGGGACAGATACGCAGTATTTT
NA NA TRBJ1-5 TRBV6-5 CASREGNQPQHF TGTGCCAGCAGGGAGGGCAATCAGCCCCAGCATTTT
TRBD1 NA TRBJ1-3 TRBV19 CASSANRGPGNTIYF TGTGCCAGTAGTGCAAACAGGGGGCCGGGAAACACCATATATTTT
TRBD1 few TRBJ1-2 TRBV5-1 CASSAGQNYGYTF TGCGCCAGCAGCGCGGGACAGAACTATGGCTACACCTTC
TRBD1 NA TRBJ2-7 TRBV5-1 CASSPFWDRGRPSYEQYF TGCGCCAGCAGCCCCTTTTGGGACAGGGGCCGACCCTCCTACGAGCAGTACTTC
NA NA TRBJ2-7 TRBV29-1 CSVETGLYEQYF TGCAGCGTTGAAACAGGGCTCTACGAGCAGTACTTC